The clone carrying this T cell receptor (beta chain) occurred many times. This specimen comes from a study of T cells in Graves' hyperthyroidism and ophthalmopathy. Amplified TCR beta CDR3 regions came from RNA transcripts. HTBI primers were the set used in a first-round RT-PCR of the TCR CDR3. TCRdb reanalysed the multiplex PCR reads using MiXCR and keeps one entry per CDR3 protein. The sample contains some 400,000 distinct CDR3 sequences, approximately 12% of which appear only once. The material sequenced was blood. The TCR comes from a man aged 30 to 45 with Graves' hyperthyroidism that later progressed to Graves' ophthalmopathy.

The CDR3 nucleotides read TGTGCCAGTAAGGCGAACTCTGGAAACACCATATATTTT. It specifies CASKANSGNTIYF. The gene calls are TRBV2 and TRBJ1-3; no reliable D call. The CDR3 loop spans 13 amino acids. V lost 9 bases, J lost 0 bases, and 9 bases lay in between. CDR1 is SNHLY and CDR2 is FYNNEI in the germline V gene. The variable domain in full, with the rest retrieved from reference TRBV2 and TRBJ1-3, is EPEVTQTPSHQVTQMGQEVILRCVPISNHLYFYWYRQILGQKVEFLVSFYNNEISEKSEIFDDQFSVERPDGSNFTLKIRSTKLEDSAMYFCASKANSGNTIYFGEGSWLTVV.